This entry lists 30 T cell receptor beta chains sequenced from one sample in a study of shared T cell receptors in the human thymus. The protocol was immunoSEQ multiplex PCR, while the TCRdb copy is restricted to in-frame clones and leaves out a portion. The sample lists more than 550,000 clones; 75% to 90% were seen once. These data were likewise used in another study, on human thymus T cells.

Material for sequencing was thymocytes. Receptors originate from a girl under three years old with a congenital heart defect.

CDR3: CSVATETSLYGFF. In DNA form, the CDR3 reads TGCAGCGTTGCCACCGAGACTAGCCTCTATGGGTTCTTC. This chain uses TRBV29-1 with TRBJ2-1, with TRBD2 matching over 7 bases. J gave up 15 bases and V 4 bases, and 15 bases lay outside the gene matches. The CDR3 contains 13 residues. Germline CDR1 reads SQVTM; CDR2 reads ANQGSEA.

The chain carries TRBV19 and TRBJ1-1, with 7 bases fitting TRBD1. Per the germline V gene, CDR1 is LNHDA and CDR2 is SQIVND (reference sequence). J was trimmed by 0 bases and V by 6 bases; bases with no gene match: 7. The CDR3 spans 15 residues. CDR3 protein: CASSSPTGLNTEAFF. The CDR3 DNA reads TGTGCCAGTAGCTCCCCGACAGGGTTGAACACTGAAGCTTTCTTT.

The chain combines TRBV19 with TRBJ1-3, with a weak D call TRBD1 (6 bases). Per germline, CDR1 LNHDA and CDR2 SQIVND (reference sequence). V was cut by 7 bases and J by 8 bases, with 15 bases left in between. The CDR3 has 13 residues. The CDR3 bases are TGTGCCAGTAACCCAGGGGTCCTGGACACCATATATTTT. Encoded protein: CASNPGVLDTIYF.

This chain links TRBV5-1 with TRBJ1-4, with 7 bases that match TRBD1. Germline lookup yields CDR1 SGHRS and CDR2 YFSETQ. The V and J ends lost 1 base and 5 bases, in that order; junction bases with no gene match: 5. The CDR3 has 15 residues. CDR3 sequence reads: CASSLRQGLNEKLFF. As DNA, the CDR3 is TGCGCCAGCAGCTTGAGACAGGGTTTAAATGAAAAACTGTTTTTT.

The V and J genes are TRBV5-1 and TRBJ1-1; the match to TRBD1 covers 7 bases. V dropped 4 bases and J dropped 1; count of bases not matched to a gene: 4. The CDR3 extends over 14 amino acids. From germline, CDR1 is SGHRS and CDR2 YFSETQ. CDR3 DNA sequence: TGCGCCAGCAGCCCAGGGGGTGGGAACACTGAAGCTTTCTTT. As protein: CASSPGGGNTEAFF.

The J gene is TRBJ2-5, the V gene TRBV5-1; 8 positions match TRBD2. The CDR3 runs 16 residues. Germline trimming cut 4 bases from V and 5 bases from J; bases unmatched to any gene: 13. The germline V gene encodes CDR1 SGHRS and CDR2 YFSETQ. CDR3 sequence reads: CASSPAYGGAGETQYF. DNA of the CDR3: TGCGCCAGCAGCCCGGCATACGGGGGGGCCGGGGAGACCCAGTACTTC. Using reference TRBV5-1 and TRBJ2-5 for the parts outside the CDR3, the full variable domain is KAGVTQTPRYLIKTRGQQVTLSCSPISGHRSVSWYQQTPGQGLQFLFEYFSETQRNKGNFPGRFSGRQFSNSRSEMNVSTLELGDSALYLCASSPAYGGAGETQYFGPGTRLLVL.

This clone was recorded once. The genes are TRBV5-1 and TRBJ2-3, with D perhaps TRBD1 (5 bases). V was shortened by 1 base and J by 0 bases, with 12 bases between the two germline ends. This CDR3 is 16 amino acids long. Germline V gene sequence: CDR1 SGHRS, CDR2 YFSETQ. CDR3 coding DNA: TGCGCCAGCAGCTTGAGGCTGACAGTCAGCACAGATACGCAGTATTTT. This encodes CASSLRLTVSTDTQYF.

This chain joins TRBV14 and TRBJ2-7; D may be TRBD1 (6 bases). The ends were cut back, 4 bases at V and 5 bases at J, with 12 bases in the middle. The CDR3 is 13 residues long. Germline V gene data show CDR1 as SGHDN and CDR2 as FVKESK. CDR3 nucleotide sequence: TGTGCCAGCAGCCCCCCCGGACAGAACGAGCAGTACTTC. The encoded protein is CASSPPGQNEQYF.

The chain is built from TRBV4-3 and TRBJ2-2; 16 bases fit TRBD2. Germline V CDR1 and CDR2: LGHNA, YSLEER. The CDR3 spans 19 residues. The V gene end was trimmed by 7 bases and the J gene end by 4 bases; junction bases not matched to a gene: 12. The CDR3 spells CASTTAGTSGGAGTGELFF. The CDR3 DNA is TGCGCCAGCACCACTGCCGGGACTAGCGGGGGGGCTGGCACCGGGGAGCTGTTTTTT.

The chain recombines TRBV6-6 with TRBJ1-1, with 9 positions matching TRBD1. The J segment lost 4 bases and the V segment lost 6 bases, leaving 3 bases of the junction unmatched. The germline gives CDR1 MNHNY, CDR2 SVGAGI (reference sequence). The CDR3 runs 13 residues. This CDR3 reads CASSWDRATEAFF. As DNA, the CDR3 is TGTGCCAGCAGCTGGGACAGGGCCACTGAAGCTTTCTTT.

The rearrangement links TRBV2 to TRBJ1-6; tentatively, D is TRBD1 (5 bases). CDR1 is SNHLY and CDR2 is FYNNEI in the germline V gene. The CDR3 has 14 residues. V was shortened by 4 bases and J by 8 bases, with 12 bases between the two germline ends. CDR3 DNA: TGTGCCAGCAGTGTATTCAGGGCGGATTCACCCCTCCACTTT. The encoded protein is CASSVFRADSPLHF.

The CDR3 DNA follows: TGTGCCAGTAGTAAGCGGACAGGTGGTCAGCCCCAGCATTTT. Protein: CASSKRTGGQPQHF. The rearrangement links TRBV19 to TRBJ1-5, with 7 bases fitting TRBD1. Germline-derived CDR1 and CDR2 are LNHDA and SQIVND (reference sequence). This CDR3 comprises 14 residues. V dropped 4 bases and J dropped 6; count of bases not matched to a gene: 6.

This sequence joins TRBV7-9 and TRBJ1-6; unclear D gene. Per the germline V gene, CDR1 is SEHNR and CDR2 is FQNEAQ (reference sequence). With 7 bases removed from V and 11 bases from J, the gap between germline ends came to 15 bases. This CDR3 has 13 residues. CDR3 loop: CASNHERRTPLHF. In DNA form, the CDR3 reads TGTGCCAGCAACCATGAGAGGCGGACACCCCTCCACTTT. Filled out from reference TRBV7-9 and TRBJ1-6, the complete variable domain reads DTGVSQNPRHKITKRGQNVTFRCDPISEHNRLYWYRQTLGQGPEFLTYFQNEAQLEKSRLLSDRFSAERPKGSFSTLEIQRTEQGDSAMYLCASNHERRTPLHFGNGTRLTVT.

V is TRBV9 and J is TRBJ1-2; possible D gene TRBD1, 5 bases. Germline CDR1 and CDR2: SGDLS and YYNGEE. Trimming stripped 2 bases from V and 4 bases from J, with 15 bases between. The CDR3 length is 15 residues. The CDR3 is CASSVLEGGAYGYTF. The CDR3 DNA reads TGTGCCAGCAGCGTGTTGGAGGGAGGGGCCTATGGCTACACCTTC.

This sequence joins TRBV7-9 and TRBJ1-2, with D maybe TRBD1 (5 bases). This CDR3 has 13 amino acids. Germline V gene data show CDR1 as SEHNR and CDR2 as FQNEAQ (reference sequence). Trimming left V 2 bases short and J 4 bases short, with 8 bases between. The CDR3 sequence is CASSLWGIYGYTF. DNA for the CDR3: TGTGCCAGCAGCTTATGGGGCATCTATGGCTACACCTTC.

In its sample, this clone was seen a few times. V usage is TRBV11-1 and J usage is TRBJ2-5; TRBD2 might be the D (6 bases). The germline gives CDR1 SGHAT, CDR2 FQDESV (reference sequence). Trimming shortened V by 2 bases and J by 2 bases, and 18 bases separated the two germline ends. The CDR3 runs 17 residues. This chain's CDR3 is CASSLSGGVLGQETQYF. DNA for the CDR3: TGTGCCAGCAGCTTAAGCGGAGGGGTTTTGGGGCAAGAGACCCAGTACTTC.

The chain combines TRBV18 with TRBJ2-7, with a possible D match to TRBD2 (6 bases). This CDR3 has 14 amino acids. The germline V gene has CDR1 KGHSH and CDR2 LQKENI. V was trimmed by 6 bases and J by 2 bases, leaving 14 bases between them. The CDR3 DNA reads as TGTGCCAGCTCCCCCCGCGCGGGGACCTACGAGCAGTACTTC. It yields the protein CASSPRAGTYEQYF. The complete variable domain, with remaining parts taken from reference TRBV18 and TRBJ2-7, reads NAGVMQNPRHLVRRRGQEARLRCSPMKGHSHVYWYRQLPEEGLKFMVYLQKENIIDESGMPKERFSAEFPKEGPSILRIQQVVRGDSAAYFCASSPRAGTYEQYFGPGTRLTVT.

This CDR3 reads CASSLPGTRSNEQFF. CDR3 DNA: TGTGCCAGCTCACTTCCCGGGACTAGAAGCAATGAGCAGTTCTTC. The rearrangement links TRBV18 to TRBJ2-1; TRBD2 aligns across 8 bases. The ends lost 4 bases at V and 6 bases at J; junction bases unmatched: 8. The CDR3 sequence is 15 residues long. CDR1 KGHSH and CDR2 LQKENI come from the germline V gene.

The chain joins TRBV4-1 to TRBJ1-3; D unclear. The germline V gene has CDR1 MGHRA and CDR2 YSYEKL. V was trimmed by 4 bases and J by 0 bases, leaving 16 bases between them. This CDR3 is built from 17 residues. In DNA, the CDR3 is TGCGCCAGCAGCCCCCTTACCCTCCGGGACTCTGGAAACACCATATATTTT. Its protein is CASSPLTLRDSGNTIYF.

This clone came up a few times. This chain uses TRBV6-1 with TRBJ1-4; the D is unclear. CDR1 is MNHNS, CDR2 SASEGT, per germline. This CDR3 has 17 amino acids. V shed 1 base and J shed 6 bases, with 18 bases lying between them. The CDR3 bases are TGTGCCAGCAGTGAAGATCCCCCTACGGTTGAGGATGAAAAACTGTTTTTT. It yields the protein CASSEDPPTVEDEKLFF.

The genes are TRBV2 and TRBJ1-1; TRBD1 aligns across 8 bases. CDR3 length: 17 amino acids. CDR1 SNHLY and CDR2 FYNNEI come from the germline V gene. V was pared by 9 bases and J by 0 bases, with 15 bases of the junction left unmatched. The CDR3 coding sequence is TGTGCCAGTAGAGGGACAGGCGGGAGTAATTTGAACACTGAAGCTTTCTTT. It translates to CASRGTGGSNLNTEAFF.

The chain joins TRBV11-2 to TRBJ2-1, with TRBD1 identical over 8 bases. CDR3 length: 13 residues. Germline V CDR1 and CDR2: SGHAT, FQNNGV. V gave up 4 bases and J gave up 4 bases; unmatched junction bases: 0. CDR3 sequence reads: CASSWDRYNEQFF. Written as DNA, the CDR3 is TGTGCCAGCAGCTGGGACAGGTACAATGAGCAGTTCTTC.

CDR3 nucleotides: TGTGCCAGCAGTTTAGAGAGCCCACGGGCAGGGGGTAACGAGCAGTACTTC. This encodes CASSLESPRAGGNEQYF. The rearrangement joins TRBV28 to TRBJ2-7; TRBD1 matches 7 bases. CDR3 length equals 17 residues. The J segment lost 5 bases and the V segment lost 2 bases, leaving 15 bases of the junction unmatched. CDR1 and CDR2 (germline): MDHEN, SYDVKM.

The chain recombines TRBV6-1 with TRBJ2-3, with D unclear. Trimming left V 8 bases short and J 2 bases short, with 8 bases between. The germline V gene has CDR1 MNHNS and CDR2 SASEGT. This CDR3 has 12 residues. The CDR3 loop reads CASLAYTDTQYF. The CDR3 DNA is TGTGCCAGCCTCGCCTACACAGATACGCAGTATTTT.

V is TRBV19 and J is TRBJ2-7; D not certain. Germline lookup yields CDR1 LNHDA and CDR2 SQIVND (reference sequence). The CDR3 runs to 17 residues. V lost 3 bases and J 0 bases, leaving 18 bases between the germline ends. The CDR3 DNA reads as TGTGCCAGTAGTATTGAAGTTTCCGTTTCTAGCTCCTACGAGCAGTACTTC. It yields the protein CASSIEVSVSSSYEQYF.

J is TRBJ2-7 and V is TRBV15; D might be TRBD1 (6 bases). Trimming took off 1 base at V and 5 bases at J, with 15 bases between the two ends. Per the germline V gene, CDR1 is LNHNV and CDR2 is YYDKDF (reference sequence). This CDR3 is 15 amino acids long. As DNA, the CDR3 is TGTGCCACCAGCAGAGCCAATACAGGGTCCCACGAGCAGTACTTC. Encoded protein: CATSRANTGSHEQYF.

The chain uses TRBV28 and TRBJ1-2; D perhaps matches TRBD1 (5 bases). The germline V and J ends were trimmed by 10 bases and 2 bases, with 14 bases remaining between them. From germline, CDR1 is MDHEN and CDR2 SYDVKM. This CDR3 comprises 13 residues. The CDR3 protein is CATPGDGNYGYTF. The CDR3 DNA is TGTGCCACGCCGGGGGATGGGAACTATGGCTACACCTTC.

This clone was picked up a small number of times. The chain couples TRBV5-1 to TRBJ1-3; D is unclear. There are 16 residues in the CDR3. Germline V gene lookup returns CDR1 SGHRS and CDR2 YFSETQ. V lost 1 base to trimming and J lost 0 bases, with 11 bases between them. CDR3 loop: CASSLKQLHSGNTIYF. The CDR3 nucleotides are TGCGCCAGCAGCTTGAAACAGCTTCACTCTGGAAACACCATATATTTT.

This rearrangement joins TRBV5-8 to TRBJ1-5; D is unclear. Between the trimmed V and J ends, which lost 2 bases and 4 bases, there was a span of 7 bases. CDR1 is SGHTS and CDR2 is YDEGEE in the germline V gene. CDR3 length: 13 residues. The CDR3 DNA is TGTGCCAGCAGCTTCGCGGCTAATCAGCCCCAGCATTTT. This codes for CASSFAANQPQHF. Variable domain in full (rest from reference TRBV5-8 and TRBJ1-5): EAGVTQSPTHLIKTRGQQATLRCSPISGHTSVYWYQQALGLGLQFLLWYDEGEERNRGNFPPRFSGRQFPNYSSELNVNALELEDSALYLCASSFAANQPQHFGDGTRLSIL.

V is TRBV15 and J is TRBJ1-2, with D perhaps matching TRBD1 (5 bases). V was trimmed by 1 base and J by 4 bases, leaving 19 bases between them. CDR3 length equals 17 residues. Germline-derived CDR1 and CDR2 are LNHNV and YYDKDF (reference sequence). The CDR3 DNA reads TGTGCCACCAGCAGAGCCGCTGTACGACAGTCGATCTATGGCTACACCTTC. Its protein product is CATSRAAVRQSIYGYTF.